Presented here are 6 T cell receptor beta chains from one specimen sequenced in a study of blood T cell repertoires in COVID-19. Assay used: immunoSEQ multiplex PCR; TCRdb lists only in-frame clones, some missing. The repertoire holds some 390,000 clones, with under 90% as singletons. The specimen sequenced was PBMCs or T cells enriched from blood (not recorded which). These TCRs come from a woman younger than 45 who had recovered from COVID-19.

This chain uses TRBV27 with TRBJ2-2; weak D call: TRBD1 (5 bases). V gave up 3 bases and J gave up 6 bases, with 11 bases separating them. In germline, CDR1 is MNHEY, CDR2 SMNVEV (reference sequence). The CDR3 loop spans 14 amino acids. As DNA, the CDR3 is TGTGCCAGCAGTTTCCAGGGATGGGCCGGGGAGCTGTTTTTT. Encoded protein: CASSFQGWAGELFF.

Points on this clone: Possible read error: a much larger clone is one base away. Other DNA sequences from this sample encode an identical CDR3 as well. The chain uses TRBV7-9 and TRBJ1-1; D remains unclear. Germline CDR1 reads SEHNR; CDR2 reads FQNEAQ (reference sequence). V was clipped by 2 bases and J by 0 bases, with 4 bases between them. CDR3 length equals 13 residues. The CDR3 region has the DNA TGTGCCAGCAGCTTATCTCTGAACACTGAAGCTTTCTTT. It codes for CASSLSLNTEAFF.

The CDR3 region is CASSLGALYGELFF. The CDR3, as DNA: TGTGCCAGCAGCTTAGGCGCGTTGTACGGGGAGCTGTTTTTT. This rearrangement joins TRBV7-8 to TRBJ2-2; D is uncertain. The V end lost 1 base, the J end lost 7 bases, and 10 bases lay between the germline ends. CDR3 length: 14 amino acids. Germline V gene data show CDR1 as SGHVS and CDR2 as FQNEAQ.

The rearrangement uses TRBV18 and TRBJ2-5; D not resolved. Germline assignment: CDR1 KGHSH and CDR2 LQKENI. The CDR3 is 9 amino acids. Trimming removed 10 bases from V and 4 bases from J, with 4 bases in between. The CDR3 sequence is CAILETQYF. The CDR3 coding sequence is TGTGCCATACTAGAGACCCAGTACTTC. Looking up the rest from reference TRBV18 and TRBJ2-5 gives the full variable domain: NAGVMQNPRHLVRRRGQEARLRCSPMKGHSHVYWYRQLPEEGLKFMVYLQKENIIDESGMPKERFSAEFPKEGPSILRIQQVVRGDSAAYFCAILETQYFGPGTRLLVL.

The CDR3 bases are TGTGCCAGCAGCTTAGGCAGGGGAGACTACGAGCAGTACTTC. As protein: CASSLGRGDYEQYF. The J gene is TRBJ2-7, the V gene TRBV11-2; a possible D gene is TRBD1 (6 bases). Germline CDR1 is SGHAT and CDR2 is FQNNGV. The CDR3 extends over 14 amino acids. V dropped 1 base and J dropped 3 bases, with 10 bases sitting between them.

The rearrangement joins TRBV7-8 to TRBJ2-2; the D gene is possibly TRBD2 (7 bases). This CDR3 spans 14 amino acids. Trimming left V 6 bases short and J 5 bases short, with 13 bases between. Germline V gives CDR1 SGHVS, CDR2 FQNEAQ. CDR3 nucleotide sequence: TGTGCCAGCAGGGAGGAGGGGGGGACCGGGGAGCTGTTTTTT. Encoded protein: CASREEGGTGELFF.